These T cell receptor beta chains were read from a single sample in a study of T cells in localized non-small cell lung cancer. Sequenced by immunoSEQ multiplex PCR; TCRdb stores in-frame clones only, minus some. The sample holds approximately 24,000 clones, roughly 80% seen once. The starting material was peripheral blood, obtained before any cancer treatment. The receptors were gathered from a man aged 35-75 years with stage III squamous cell lung carcinoma. The CDR3 runs from the conserved cysteine through the conserved F or W. D genes are given only for firm matches. Not every row has a clone size; where given, it reads once, few, many or a size class.

clone_size d_call j_call v_call cdr3_nt cdr3_aa
once NA TRBJ1-1 TRBV18 TGTGCCAGCTCACCTGAACTAGGGATGAACACTGAAGCTTTCTTT CASSPELGMNTEAFF
once NA TRBJ2-3 TRBV4-1 TGCGCCAGCAGCCAAGATCCGACAGGCACAGATACGCAGTATTTT CASSQDPTGTDTQYF
NA NA TRBJ1-4 TRBV29-1 TGCAGCGTTGAGTCGGGCAAGAACAGGGCAACGTTTTTT CSVESGKNRATFF
few TRBD1 TRBJ1-3 TRBV6-1 TGTGCCAGCCTAACAGGGGGATGGTTGGACACCATATATTTT CASLTGGWLDTIYF
NA NA TRBJ1-2 TRBV19 TGTGCCAGTAGTATTAGCCAGGGAAACTATGGCTACACCTTC CASSISQGNYGYTF
NA TRBD2 TRBJ2-2 TRBV28 TGTGCCCTGGCGGGGGGCACCGGGGAGCTGTTTTTT CALAGGTGELFF
once NA TRBJ1-2 TRBV5-5 TGTGCCAGCAGCTTGGCCCCCGAGGTATATGGCTACACCTTC CASSLAPEVYGYTF
NA NA TRBJ1-2 TRBV6-5 TGTGCCAGCAGTGGCGGCGGGGGGCCTATGTATGGCTACACCTTC CASSGGGGPMYGYTF
NA TRBD2 TRBJ2-3 TRBV5-1 TGCGCCAGCAGCTTAGGCCTAGCGGGAGGGCCTTTATCCTCAGATACGCAGTATTTT CASSLGLAGGPLSSDTQYF
NA NA TRBJ1-2 TRBV5-1 TGCGCCAGCAGCTTGATTGAACAAGGGAACTATGGCTACACCTTC CASSLIEQGNYGYTF
NA NA TRBJ1-1 TRBV6-1 TGTGCCAGCAGTGAAGTCACGGGGAGGACTGAAGCTTTCTTT CASSEVTGRTEAFF
NA NA TRBJ1-4 TRBV21-1 TGTGCCAGCAGCAGGAAGTCAGGAGGAACTAATGAAAAACTGTTTTTT CASSRKSGGTNEKLFF
NA TRBD1 TRBJ1-5 TRBV7-8 TGTGCCAGCAGCTCTGGACAGGTTACCTATAGCAATCAGCCCCAGCATTTT CASSSGQVTYSNQPQHF
NA TRBD1 TRBJ1-6 TRBV29-1 TGCAGCGTTTTTAGACAGGGGTGGAATTCACCCCTCCACTTT CSVFRQGWNSPLHF
NA NA TRBJ1-6 TRBV6-6 TGTGCCAGCAGTCAGGGACATCCGAGAGATAATTCACCCCTCCACTTT CASSQGHPRDNSPLHF
NA TRBD1 TRBJ2-1 TRBV5-1 TGCGCCAGCAGCTTGGGGGGACAGGACAATGAGCAGTTCTTC CASSLGGQDNEQFF
NA NA TRBJ1-5 TRBV18 TGTGCCAGCTCTCCGGGGGGAACGGAGCAGCCCCAGCATTTT CASSPGGTEQPQHF
NA TRBD2 TRBJ2-3 TRBV19 TGTGCCAGTAGTGTAACTAGCGGGAGGACAGATACGCAGTATTTT CASSVTSGRTDTQYF
NA NA TRBJ1-2 TRBV11-3 TGTGGATACCAGGGACTTAACTATGGCTACACCTTC CGYQGLNYGYTF
NA NA TRBJ1-4 TRBV7-6 TGTGCCAGCAGCGTACGGACAGCAACTAATGAAAAACTGTTTTTT CASSVRTATNEKLFF
NA TRBD1 TRBJ1-2 TRBV28 TGTGCCAGCAGTTTAACAGGGGAGATCGGCGGCTACACCTTC CASSLTGEIGGYTF
NA NA TRBJ2-5 TRBV7-3 TGTGCCAGCAGCTTAAGAATGAGTTGGGTCCAAGAGACCCAGTACTTC CASSLRMSWVQETQYF
NA NA TRBJ2-5 TRBV6-5 TGTGCCAGCAGTCGTCCAGGGGTTGGGGAGGAGACCCAGTACTTC CASSRPGVGEETQYF
NA NA TRBJ1-2 TRBV6-5 TGTGCCACCCTAGACCCGGGGGTGGTCTATGGCTACACCTTC CATLDPGVVYGYTF